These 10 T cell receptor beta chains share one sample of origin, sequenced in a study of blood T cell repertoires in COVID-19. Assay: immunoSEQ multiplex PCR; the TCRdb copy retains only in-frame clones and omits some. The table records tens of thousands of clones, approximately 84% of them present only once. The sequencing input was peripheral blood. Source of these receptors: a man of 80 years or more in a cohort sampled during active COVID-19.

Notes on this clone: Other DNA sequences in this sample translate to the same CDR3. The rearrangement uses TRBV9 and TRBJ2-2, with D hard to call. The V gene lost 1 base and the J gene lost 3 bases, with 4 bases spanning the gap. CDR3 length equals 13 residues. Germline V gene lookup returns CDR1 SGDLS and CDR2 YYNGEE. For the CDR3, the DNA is TGTGCCAGCAGCGTATCTGACACCGGGGAGCTGTTTTTT. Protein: CASSVSDTGELFF.

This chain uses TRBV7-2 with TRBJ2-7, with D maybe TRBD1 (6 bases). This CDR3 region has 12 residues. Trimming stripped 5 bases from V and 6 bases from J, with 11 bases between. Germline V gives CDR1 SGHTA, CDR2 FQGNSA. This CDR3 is CASSTRTAEQYF. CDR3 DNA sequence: TGTGCCAGCAGCACGAGGACAGCCGAGCAGTACTTC.

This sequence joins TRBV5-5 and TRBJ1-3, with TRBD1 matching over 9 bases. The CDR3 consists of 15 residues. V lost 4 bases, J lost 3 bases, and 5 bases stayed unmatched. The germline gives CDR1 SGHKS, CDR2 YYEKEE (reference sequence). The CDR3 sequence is CASSPDRGGGNTIYF. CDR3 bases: TGTGCCAGCAGCCCCGACAGGGGGGGTGGAAACACCATATATTTT.

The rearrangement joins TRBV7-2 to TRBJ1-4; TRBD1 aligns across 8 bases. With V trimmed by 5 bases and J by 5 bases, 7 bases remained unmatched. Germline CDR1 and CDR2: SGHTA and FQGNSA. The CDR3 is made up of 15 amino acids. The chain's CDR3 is CASSTRTGLNEKLFF. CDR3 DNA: TGTGCCAGCAGCACCCGGACAGGGCTCAATGAAAAACTGTTTTTT.

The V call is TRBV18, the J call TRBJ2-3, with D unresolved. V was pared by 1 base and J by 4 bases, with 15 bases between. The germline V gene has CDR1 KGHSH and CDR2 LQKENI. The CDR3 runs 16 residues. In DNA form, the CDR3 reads TGTGCCAGCTCACCACTAGCAAGCCCAGAGGCAGATACGCAGTATTTT. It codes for CASSPLASPEADTQYF.

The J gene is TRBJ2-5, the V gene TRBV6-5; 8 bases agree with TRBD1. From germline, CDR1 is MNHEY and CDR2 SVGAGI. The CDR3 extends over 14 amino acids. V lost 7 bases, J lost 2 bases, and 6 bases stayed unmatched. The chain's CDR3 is CASNQHRGQETQYF. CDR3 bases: TGTGCCAGCAACCAACACAGGGGGCAAGAGACCCAGTACTTC.

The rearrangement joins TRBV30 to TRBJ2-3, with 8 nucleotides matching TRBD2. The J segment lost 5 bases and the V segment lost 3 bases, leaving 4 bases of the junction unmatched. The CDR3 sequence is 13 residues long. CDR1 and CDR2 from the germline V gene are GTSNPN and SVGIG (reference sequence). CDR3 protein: CAWSRSGRDTQYF. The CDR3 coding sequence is TGTGCCTGGAGCCGGAGCGGGAGAGATACGCAGTATTTT.

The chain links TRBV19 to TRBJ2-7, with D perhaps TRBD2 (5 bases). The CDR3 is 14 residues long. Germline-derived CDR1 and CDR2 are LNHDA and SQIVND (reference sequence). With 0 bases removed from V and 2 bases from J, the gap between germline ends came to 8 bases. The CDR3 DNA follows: TGTGCCAGTAGTATAGATCGGGGAACCTACGAGCAGTACTTC. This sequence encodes CASSIDRGTYEQYF.

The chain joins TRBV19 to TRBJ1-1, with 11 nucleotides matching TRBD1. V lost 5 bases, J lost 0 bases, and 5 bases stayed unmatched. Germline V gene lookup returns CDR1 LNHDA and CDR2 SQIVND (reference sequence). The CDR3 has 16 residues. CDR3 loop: CASSPRDRGLNTEAFF. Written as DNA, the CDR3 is TGTGCCAGTAGTCCCAGGGACAGGGGGTTGAACACTGAAGCTTTCTTT.

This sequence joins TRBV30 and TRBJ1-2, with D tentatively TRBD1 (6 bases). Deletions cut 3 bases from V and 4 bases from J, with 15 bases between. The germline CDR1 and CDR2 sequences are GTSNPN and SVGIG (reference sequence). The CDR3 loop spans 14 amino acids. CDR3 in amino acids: CAWSPRGGGYGYTF. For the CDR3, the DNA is TGTGCCTGGAGCCCTAGGGGGGGTGGCTATGGCTACACCTTC.